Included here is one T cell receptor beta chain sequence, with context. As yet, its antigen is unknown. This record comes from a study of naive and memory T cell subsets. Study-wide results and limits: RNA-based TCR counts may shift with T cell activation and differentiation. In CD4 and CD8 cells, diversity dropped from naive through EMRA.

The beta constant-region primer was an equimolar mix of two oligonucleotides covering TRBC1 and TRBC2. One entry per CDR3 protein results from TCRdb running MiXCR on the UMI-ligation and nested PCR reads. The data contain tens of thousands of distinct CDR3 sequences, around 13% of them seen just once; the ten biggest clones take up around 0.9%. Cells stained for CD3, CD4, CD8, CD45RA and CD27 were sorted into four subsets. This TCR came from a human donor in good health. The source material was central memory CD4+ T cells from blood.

The CDR3 sequence: CASSDQGTTEAFF. The CDR3 DNA reads TGTGCCAGCAGCGATCAGGGTACCACTGAAGCTTTCTTT. The rearrangement links TRBV7-8 to TRBJ1-1; possibly TRBD1 for D (5 bases). Trimming stripped 5 bases from V and 4 bases from J, with 11 bases between. CDR1 is SGHVS, CDR2 FQNEAQ, per germline. There are 13 residues in the CDR3. The entire variable domain, with the rest obtained from reference TRBV7-8 and TRBJ1-1, is as follows: GAGVSQSPRYKVAKRGQDVALRCDPISGHVSLFWYQQALGQGPEFLTYFQNEAQLDKSGLPSDRFFAERPEGSVSTLKIQRTQQEDSAVYLCASSDQGTTEAFFGQGTRLTVV.